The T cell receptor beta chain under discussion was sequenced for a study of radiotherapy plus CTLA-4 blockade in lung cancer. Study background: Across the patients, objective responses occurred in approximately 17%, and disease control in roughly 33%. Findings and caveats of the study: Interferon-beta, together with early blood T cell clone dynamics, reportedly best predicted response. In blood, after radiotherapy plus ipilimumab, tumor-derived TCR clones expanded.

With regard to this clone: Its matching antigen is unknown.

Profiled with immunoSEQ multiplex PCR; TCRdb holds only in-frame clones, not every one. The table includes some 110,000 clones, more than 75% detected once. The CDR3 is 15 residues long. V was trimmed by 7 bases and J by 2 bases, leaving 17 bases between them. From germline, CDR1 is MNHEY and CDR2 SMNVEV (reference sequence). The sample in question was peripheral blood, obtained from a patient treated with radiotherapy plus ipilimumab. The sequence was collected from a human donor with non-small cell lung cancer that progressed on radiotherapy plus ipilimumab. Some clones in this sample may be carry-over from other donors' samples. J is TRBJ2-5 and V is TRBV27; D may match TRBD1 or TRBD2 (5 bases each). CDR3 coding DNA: TGTGCCAGCAATACGGGGCCCTCCTATCAAGAGACCCAGTACTTC. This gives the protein CASNTGPSYQETQYF.